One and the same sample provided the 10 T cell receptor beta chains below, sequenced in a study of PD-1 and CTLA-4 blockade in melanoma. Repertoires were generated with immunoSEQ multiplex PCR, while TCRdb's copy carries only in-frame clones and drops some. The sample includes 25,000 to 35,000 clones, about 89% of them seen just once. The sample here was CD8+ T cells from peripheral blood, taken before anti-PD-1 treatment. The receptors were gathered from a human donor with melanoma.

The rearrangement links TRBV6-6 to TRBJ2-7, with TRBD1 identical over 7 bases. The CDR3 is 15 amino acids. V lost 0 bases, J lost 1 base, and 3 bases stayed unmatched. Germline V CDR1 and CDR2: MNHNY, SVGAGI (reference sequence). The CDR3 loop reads CASSYSGTASYEQYF. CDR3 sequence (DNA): TGTGCCAGCAGTTACTCGGGGACAGCATCCTACGAGCAGTACTTC.

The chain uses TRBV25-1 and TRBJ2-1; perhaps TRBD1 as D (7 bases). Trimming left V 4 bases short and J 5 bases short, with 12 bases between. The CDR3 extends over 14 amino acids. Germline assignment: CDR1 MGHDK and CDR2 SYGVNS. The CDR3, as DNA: TGTGCCAGCAGTGGCGGGACAGTCGACAATGAGCAGTTCTTC. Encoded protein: CASSGGTVDNEQFF.

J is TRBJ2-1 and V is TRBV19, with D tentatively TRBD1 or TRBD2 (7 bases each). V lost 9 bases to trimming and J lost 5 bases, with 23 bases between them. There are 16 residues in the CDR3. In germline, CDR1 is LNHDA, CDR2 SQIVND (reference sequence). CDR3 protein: CASASGGGPSHNEQFF. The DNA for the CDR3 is TGTGCCAGCGCCTCAGGGGGAGGGCCAAGCCACAATGAGCAGTTCTTC.

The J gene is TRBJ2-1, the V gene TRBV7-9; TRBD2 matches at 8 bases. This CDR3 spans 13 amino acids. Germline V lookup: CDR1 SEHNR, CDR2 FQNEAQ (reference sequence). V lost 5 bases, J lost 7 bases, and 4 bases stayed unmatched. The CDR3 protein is CASSPSGGNEQFF. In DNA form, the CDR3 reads TGTGCCAGCAGCCCCTCGGGGGGGAATGAGCAGTTCTTC.

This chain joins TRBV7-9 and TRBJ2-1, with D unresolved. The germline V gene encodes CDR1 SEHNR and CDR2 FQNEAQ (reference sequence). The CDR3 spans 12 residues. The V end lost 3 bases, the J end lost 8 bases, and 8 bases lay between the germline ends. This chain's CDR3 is CASSFPGDEQFF. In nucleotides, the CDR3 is TGTGCCAGCAGCTTCCCCGGCGATGAGCAGTTCTTC.

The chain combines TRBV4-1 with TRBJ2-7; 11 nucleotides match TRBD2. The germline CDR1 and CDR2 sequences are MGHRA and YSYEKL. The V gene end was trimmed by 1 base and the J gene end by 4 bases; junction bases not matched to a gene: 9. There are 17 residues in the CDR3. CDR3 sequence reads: CASSQGGGLAENYEQYF. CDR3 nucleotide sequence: TGCGCCAGCAGCCAAGGGGGGGGACTAGCGGAAAATTACGAGCAGTACTTC.

CDR3 protein: CATSSADTEAFF. The CDR3 region has the DNA TGTGCCACCAGCAGCGCGGACACTGAAGCTTTCTTT. The chain couples TRBV15 to TRBJ1-1; D gene uncertain. The CDR3 has 12 amino acids. Per germline, CDR1 LNHNV and CDR2 YYDKDF (reference sequence). V was trimmed by 3 bases and J by 3 bases, leaving 5 bases between them.

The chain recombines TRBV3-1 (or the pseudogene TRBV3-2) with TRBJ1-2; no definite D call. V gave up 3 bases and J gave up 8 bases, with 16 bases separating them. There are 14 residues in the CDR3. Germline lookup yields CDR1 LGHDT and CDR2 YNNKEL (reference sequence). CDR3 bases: TGTGCCAGCAGCCAGCCGGATAGGGAGGAGGGCTACACCTTC. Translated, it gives CASSQPDREEGYTF.

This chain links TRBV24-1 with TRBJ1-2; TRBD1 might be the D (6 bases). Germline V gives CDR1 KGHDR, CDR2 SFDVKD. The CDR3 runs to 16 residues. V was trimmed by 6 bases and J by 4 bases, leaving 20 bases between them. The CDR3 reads CATSTPDSPGLYGYTF. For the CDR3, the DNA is TGTGCCACCAGTACGCCGGACAGCCCGGGGCTCTATGGCTACACCTTC.

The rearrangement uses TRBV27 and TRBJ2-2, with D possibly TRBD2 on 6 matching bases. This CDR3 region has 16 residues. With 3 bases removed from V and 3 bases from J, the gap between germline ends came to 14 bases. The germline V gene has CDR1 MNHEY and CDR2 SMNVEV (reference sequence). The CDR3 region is CASSFYGREDTGELFF. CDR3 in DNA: TGTGCCAGCAGTTTTTACGGCAGGGAGGACACCGGGGAGCTGTTTTTT.